This T cell receptor beta chain was retrieved from a study of cytomegalovirus exposure and HLA in healthy donors. Study in general: The roughly 130 validation repertoires were reported in a later analysis to have been generated on the same platform as the roughly 630 first-cohort repertoires. Study outcomes and limitations: The majority of TCR sequences were rare, yet some public TCRs appeared in many donors. In vitro work confirmed that a few CMV-associated chains recognize CMV antigens.

Assay used: immunoSEQ multiplex PCR; TCRdb lists only in-frame clones, some missing. Of roughly 50,000 clones listed, around 93% are singletons. Remarks on this clone: The antigen remains unidentified.

The sequenced material came from PBMCs. The clonotype comes from a young woman in good health and CMV-seropositive.

For the CDR3, the DNA is TGTGCCAGTAGTATGACGGACTCAAATTCACCCCTCCACTTT. Protein: CASSMTDSNSPLHF. The chain uses TRBV19 and TRBJ1-6; D ambiguous. Germline V lookup: CDR1 LNHDA, CDR2 SQIVND (reference sequence). The ends were cut back, 3 bases at V and 7 bases at J, with 10 bases in the middle. The length of the CDR3 is 14 residues.